This section outlines one T cell receptor (beta chain) sequence together with its context. What this receptor recognizes is not known. The sample holds no much larger clone one base away, and base qualities are not on file. Magnetic bead negative selection was used to isolate untouched CD4+ T cells from Ficoll-separated PBMC, with purity averaging nearly 98%. Untouched CD4+ T cells were isolated with magnetic beads from Ficoll-separated PBMC, and a purity of approximately 98% was reached with negligible CD8+ contamination. Peripheral blood mononuclear cells came from the buffy coats of three healthy blood donors, who served as the study's donors. CMV seronegative status was shared by all three donors. Genomic DNA was extracted with the DNeasy Blood & Tissue Kit. For each subject, genomic DNA from sorted CD137+CD4+ cells and from pre-culture CD4+ baseline samples underwent TCRB sequencing. The immunoSEQ multiplex PCR, with forward primers for 54 TRBV segments and reverse primers for 13 TRBJ segments, was used to amplify TCRB CDR3 regions. Deep resolution, with a target of approximately 180,000 T cell genomes, was applied to the sequencing of pre-culture CD4+ samples. Amplicons were sequenced on an Illumina HiSeq System, producing 87 bp reads covering the CDR3. In the authors' own workflow: PCR and sequencing errors in the reads were corrected, and alignment to IMGT reference sequences was used to define CDR3 regions. Synthetic template pools were used to estimate template counts and unique rearrangement counts. Clonality was computed as 1 minus Pielou's evenness. The Daley-Smith estimator was used to estimate richness. Repertoire overlap was measured with Morisita's index. Clones found in cultured samples but undetected in the pre-culture repertoire of the corresponding donor were defined as low-abundance clones. What TCRdb holds here is the immuneACCESS table cut down to in-frame rearrangements. Part of the clones is not present; checked against another copy, under half of the missing clones reflect an unresolved V gene, and the others are unexplained. Clone size and the V and J calls come from that table; the DNA yielded D and trimming. The sample contains more than 90,000 clones, 80% to 95% of them found a single time. More than 0.25% of the sample is taken by the ten largest.

This sample is part of a study of T cell repertoires and HLA-DP antigens (dated by TCRdb to 2016 to 2018). Concerning the study at large: The study used an in vitro model of CD4+ T cell alloreactivity in which transduced HeLa cells presented allogeneic HLA-DP. On average, around 200 ng of DNA went in for sorted CD137+CD4+ samples, versus about 1,100 ng for pre-culture CD4+ samples. The two alloantigens modelled structurally similar versus dissimilar alloantigens, differing from self at one and over nine peptide-binding groove amino acids, respectively. The three donors, two male and one female, ranged from the 18-to-29 to the 60-to-69 age band.

Here is what the overall study found, with its caveats: Clonality of sorted CD137+ cells was similar against both alloantigens (roughly 0.4) and much higher than in pre-culture samples (roughly 0.037). The naive and memory CD4+ repertoires were not analysed as separate populations. Clones undetected before culture had an average cumulative frequency of roughly 35% against one allele and around 55% against the other. Limitations were identified as the inclusion of only a few donors, the use of a non-physiological HeLa antigen-presenting system, and the use of total CD4+ responder cells.

The germline V gene sets CDR1 to SGHTS and CDR2 to YDEGEE. The junction shows trimming of 5 bases on V and 7 bases on J, plus 10 bases between the germline ends. The CDR3 sequence holds 12 residues, the cysteine and phenylalanine included. Left in the record is the CDR3 DNA by itself, 36 bases read in frame from the first base. What was sequenced was CD4+ T cells from PBMCs. This receptor was taken from a woman aged 18-35 years in good health and CMV-seronegative. The chain uses TRBV5-8 and TRBJ1-5, with the D gene not clear enough to name. This receptor has the CDR3 CASRPSGQPQHF. At the DNA level, the sequence is TGTGCCAGCAGACCCAGTGGCCAGCCCCAGCATTTT. Outside the CDR3, residues come from the reference TRBV5-8 and TRBJ1-5 proteins, so the full variable domain is: EAGVTQSPTHLIKTRGQQATLRCSPISGHTSVYWYQQALGLGLQFLLWYDEGEERNRGNFPPRFSGRQFPNYSSELNVNALELEDSALYLCASRPSGQPQHFGDGTRLSIL.